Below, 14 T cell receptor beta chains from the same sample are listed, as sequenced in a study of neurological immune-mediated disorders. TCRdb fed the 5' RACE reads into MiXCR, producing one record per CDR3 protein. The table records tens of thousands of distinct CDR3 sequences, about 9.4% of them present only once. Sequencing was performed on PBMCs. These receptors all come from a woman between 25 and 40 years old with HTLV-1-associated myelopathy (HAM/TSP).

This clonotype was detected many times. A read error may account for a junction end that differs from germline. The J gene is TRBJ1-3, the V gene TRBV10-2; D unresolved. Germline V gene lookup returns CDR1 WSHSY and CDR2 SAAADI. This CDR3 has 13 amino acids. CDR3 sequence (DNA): TGCGCCAGCGGTGATACAGCCGGAAACACCATATATTTT. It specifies CASGDTAGNTIYF.

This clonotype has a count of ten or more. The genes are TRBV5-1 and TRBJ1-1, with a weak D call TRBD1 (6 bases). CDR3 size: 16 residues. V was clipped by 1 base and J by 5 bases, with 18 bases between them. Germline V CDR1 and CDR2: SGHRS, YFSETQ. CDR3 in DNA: TGCGCCAGCAGCTTGACCGGACGGGGAAGGGGGACTGAAGCTTTCTTT. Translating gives CASSLTGRGRGTEAFF.

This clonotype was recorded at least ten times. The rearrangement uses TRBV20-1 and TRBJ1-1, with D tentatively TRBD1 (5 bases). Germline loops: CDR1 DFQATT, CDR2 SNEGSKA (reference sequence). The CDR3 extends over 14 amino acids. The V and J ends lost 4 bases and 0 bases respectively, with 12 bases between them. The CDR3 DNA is TGCAGTGCTATTTTTTCAGGGTTGAACACTGAAGCTTTCTTT. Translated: CSAIFSGLNTEAFF.

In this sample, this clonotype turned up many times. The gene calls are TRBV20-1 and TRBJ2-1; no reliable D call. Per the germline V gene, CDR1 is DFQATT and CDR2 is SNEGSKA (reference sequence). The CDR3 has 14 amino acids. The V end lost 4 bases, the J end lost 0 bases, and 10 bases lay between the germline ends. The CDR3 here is CSATGLSSYNEQFF. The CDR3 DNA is TGCAGTGCTACGGGCCTGAGCTCCTACAATGAGCAGTTCTTC.

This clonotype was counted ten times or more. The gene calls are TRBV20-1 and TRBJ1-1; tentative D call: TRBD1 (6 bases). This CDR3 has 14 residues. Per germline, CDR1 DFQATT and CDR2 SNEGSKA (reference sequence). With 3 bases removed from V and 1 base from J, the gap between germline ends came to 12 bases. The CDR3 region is CSARELGGNTEAFF. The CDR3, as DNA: TGCAGTGCTAGGGAGTTAGGGGGGAACACTGAAGCTTTCTTT.

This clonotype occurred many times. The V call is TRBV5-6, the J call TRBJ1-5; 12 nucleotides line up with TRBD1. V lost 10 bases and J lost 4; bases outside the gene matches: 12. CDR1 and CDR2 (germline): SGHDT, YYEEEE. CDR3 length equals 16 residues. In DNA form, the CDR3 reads TGTGCCCGTCAGGGACAGGGGGCTGGTAGAAATCAGCCCCAGCATTTT. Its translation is CARQGQGAGRNQPQHF.

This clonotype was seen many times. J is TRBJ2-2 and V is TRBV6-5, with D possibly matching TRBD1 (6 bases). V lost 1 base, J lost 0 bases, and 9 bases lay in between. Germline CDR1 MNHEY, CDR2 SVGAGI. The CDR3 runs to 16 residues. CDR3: CASSYWGQSNTGELFF. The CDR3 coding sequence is TGTGCCAGCAGTTACTGGGGGCAGTCGAACACCGGGGAGCTGTTTTTT.

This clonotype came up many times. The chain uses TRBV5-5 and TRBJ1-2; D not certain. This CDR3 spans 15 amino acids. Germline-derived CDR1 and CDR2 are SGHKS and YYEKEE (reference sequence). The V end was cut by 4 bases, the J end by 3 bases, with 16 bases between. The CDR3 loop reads CASSLLRQAHYGYTF. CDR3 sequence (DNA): TGTGCCAGCAGCCTACTCAGGCAGGCTCACTATGGCTACACCTTC.

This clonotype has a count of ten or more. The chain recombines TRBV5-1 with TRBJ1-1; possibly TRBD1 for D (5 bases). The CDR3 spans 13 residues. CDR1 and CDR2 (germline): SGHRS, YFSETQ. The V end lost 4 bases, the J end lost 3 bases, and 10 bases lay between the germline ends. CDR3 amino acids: CASSGDQYTEAFF. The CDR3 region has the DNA TGCGCCAGCAGCGGGGACCAATACACTGAAGCTTTCTTT.

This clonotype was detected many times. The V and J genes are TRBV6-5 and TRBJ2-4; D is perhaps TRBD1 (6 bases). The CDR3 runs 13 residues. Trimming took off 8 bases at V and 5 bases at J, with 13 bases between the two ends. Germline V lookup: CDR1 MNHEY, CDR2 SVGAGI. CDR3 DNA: TGTGCCAGCCGAGGGGGTCGCGAAAACATTCAGTACTTC. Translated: CASRGGRENIQYF.

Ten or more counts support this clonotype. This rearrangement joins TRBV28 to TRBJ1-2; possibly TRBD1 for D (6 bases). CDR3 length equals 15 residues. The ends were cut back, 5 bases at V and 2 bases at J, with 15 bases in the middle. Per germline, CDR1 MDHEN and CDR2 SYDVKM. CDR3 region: CASSLDRPMNYGYTF. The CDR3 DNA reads TGTGCCAGCAGTCTGGACAGACCCATGAACTATGGCTACACCTTC.

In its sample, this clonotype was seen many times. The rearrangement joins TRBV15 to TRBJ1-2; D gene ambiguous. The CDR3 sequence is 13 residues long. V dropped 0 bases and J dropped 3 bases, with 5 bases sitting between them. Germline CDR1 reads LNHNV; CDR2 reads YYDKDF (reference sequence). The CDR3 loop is CATSRDVHYGYTF. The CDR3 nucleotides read TGTGCCACCAGCAGAGATGTCCACTATGGCTACACCTTC.

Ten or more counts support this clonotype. CDR3 DNA: TGCAGTGCTGCTGGGACAGATAACACCGGGGAGCTGTTTTTT. Protein sequence: CSAAGTDNTGELFF. This chain uses TRBV20-1 with TRBJ2-2; 7 bases are a match to TRBD1. In germline, CDR1 is DFQATT, CDR2 SNEGSKA (reference sequence). The length of the CDR3 is 14 residues. V lost 5 bases and J lost 2; bases outside the gene matches: 5.

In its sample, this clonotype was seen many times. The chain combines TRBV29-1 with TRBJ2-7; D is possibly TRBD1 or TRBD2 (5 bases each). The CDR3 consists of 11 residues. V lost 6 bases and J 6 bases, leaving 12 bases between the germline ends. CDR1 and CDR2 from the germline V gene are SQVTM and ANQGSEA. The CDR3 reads CSVRGATEQYF. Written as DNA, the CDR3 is TGCAGCGTCCGGGGCGCGACCGAGCAGTACTTC.